This T cell receptor (beta chain) is drawn from a study of identical twins. A single record per CDR3 protein comes from TCRdb applying MiXCR to the 5' RACE reads. In the table there are some 730,000 distinct CDR3 sequences, 15% to 20% of which are singletons. In addition, the sample was reused for a study of T cells expressing NK-cell markers. That study reports: With an anti-gamma-delta TCR antibody, sorting in several experiments was kept to alpha-beta TCR T cells.

The clonotype comes from a woman aged 18-30 years in good health. The specimen was PBMCs.

CDR3 nucleotides: TGTGCCGGCGAGGAGCGACGAGAGCAGTTCTTC. Amino acid sequence: CAGEERREQFF. The chain joins TRBV7-9 to TRBJ2-1; D not resolved. CDR1 and CDR2 (germline): SEHNR, FQNEAQ (reference sequence). CDR3 length: 11 amino acids. Trimming stripped 11 bases from V and 10 bases from J, with 15 bases between.